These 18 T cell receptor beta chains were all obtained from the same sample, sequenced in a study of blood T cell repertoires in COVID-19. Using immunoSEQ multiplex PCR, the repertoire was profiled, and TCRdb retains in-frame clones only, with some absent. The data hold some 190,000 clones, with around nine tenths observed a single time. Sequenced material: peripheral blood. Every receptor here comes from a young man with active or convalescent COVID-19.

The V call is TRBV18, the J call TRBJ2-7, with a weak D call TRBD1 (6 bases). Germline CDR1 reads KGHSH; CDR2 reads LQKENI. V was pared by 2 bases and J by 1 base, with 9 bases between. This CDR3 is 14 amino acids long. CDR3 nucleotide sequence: TGTGCCAGCTCACCAAAGCAGGGGTCCTACGAGCAGTACTTC. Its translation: CASSPKQGSYEQYF.

The CDR3 sequence: CASLRNSGGYTF. For the CDR3, the DNA is TGTGCCAGCCTTAGGAACTCGGGAGGCTACACCTTC. V usage is TRBV7-9 and J usage is TRBJ1-2; D gene uncertain. V lost 8 bases and J lost 8, with 15 bases in between. The CDR3 has 12 residues. Germline values: CDR1 SEHNR, CDR2 FQNEAQ (reference sequence).

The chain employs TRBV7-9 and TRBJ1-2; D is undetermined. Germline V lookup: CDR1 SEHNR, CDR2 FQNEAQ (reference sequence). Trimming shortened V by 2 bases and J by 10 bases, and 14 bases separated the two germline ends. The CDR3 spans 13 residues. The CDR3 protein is CASSLLTEGDYTF. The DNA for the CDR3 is TGTGCCAGCAGCTTACTCACAGAGGGAGACTACACCTTC.

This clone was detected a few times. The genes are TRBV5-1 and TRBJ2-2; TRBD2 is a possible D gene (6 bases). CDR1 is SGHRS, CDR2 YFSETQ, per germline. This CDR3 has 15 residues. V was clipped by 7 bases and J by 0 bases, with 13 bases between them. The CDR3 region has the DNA TGCGCCAGCGCTGTGGGGGGAGCGAACACCGGGGAGCTGTTTTTT. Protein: CASAVGGANTGELFF.

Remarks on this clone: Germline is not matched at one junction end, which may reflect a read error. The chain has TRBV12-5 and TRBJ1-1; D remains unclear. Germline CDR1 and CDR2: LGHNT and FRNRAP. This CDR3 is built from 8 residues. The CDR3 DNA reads TGTGCTAGTGGTCCCCAATTTTTT. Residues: CASGPQFF. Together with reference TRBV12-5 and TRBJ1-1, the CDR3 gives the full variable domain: DARVTQTPRHKVTEMGQEVTMRCQPILGHNTVFWYRQTMMQGLELLAYFRNRAPLDDSGMPKDRFSAEMPDATLATLKIQPSEPRDSAVYFCASGPQFFGQGTRLTVV.

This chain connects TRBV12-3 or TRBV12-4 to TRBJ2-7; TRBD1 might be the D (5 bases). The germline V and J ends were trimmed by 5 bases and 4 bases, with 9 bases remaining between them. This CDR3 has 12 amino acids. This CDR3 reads CASSPGLYEQYF. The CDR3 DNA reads TGTGCCAGCAGTCCAGGGTTATACGAGCAGTACTTC.

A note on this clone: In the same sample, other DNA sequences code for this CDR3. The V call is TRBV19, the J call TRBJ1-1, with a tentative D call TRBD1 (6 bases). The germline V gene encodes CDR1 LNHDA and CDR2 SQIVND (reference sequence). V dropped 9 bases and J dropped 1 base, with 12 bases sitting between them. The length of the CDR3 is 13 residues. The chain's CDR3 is CASSSTGNTEAFF. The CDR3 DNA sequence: TGTGCCAGCTCTTCGACAGGGAACACTGAAGCTTTCTTT.

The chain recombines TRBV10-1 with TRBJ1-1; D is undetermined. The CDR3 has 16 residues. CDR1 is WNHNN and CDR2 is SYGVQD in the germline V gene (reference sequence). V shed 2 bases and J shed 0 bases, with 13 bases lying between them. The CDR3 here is CASSEHWSHMNTEAFF. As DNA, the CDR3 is TGCGCCAGCAGTGAGCACTGGAGCCACATGAACACTGAAGCTTTCTTT.

The CDR3 nucleotides are TGTGCCAGCGCCGCCGGGACAGGGGAACAGCCCCAGCATTTT. This sequence encodes CASAAGTGEQPQHF. The chain employs TRBV2 and TRBJ1-5, with 10 bases identical to TRBD1. CDR1 is SNHLY and CDR2 is FYNNEI in the germline V gene. V lost 8 bases to trimming and J lost 7 bases; unmatched junction nucleotides: 8. This CDR3 is 14 amino acids long.

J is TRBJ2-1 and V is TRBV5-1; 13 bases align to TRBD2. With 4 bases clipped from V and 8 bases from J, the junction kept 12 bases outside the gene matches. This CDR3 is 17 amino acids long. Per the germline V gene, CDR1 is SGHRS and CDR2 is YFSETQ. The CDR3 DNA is TGCGCCAGCAGCGGCCTTACTAGCGGGAGGGCCTTAGATGAGCAGTTCTTC. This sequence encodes CASSGLTSGRALDEQFF. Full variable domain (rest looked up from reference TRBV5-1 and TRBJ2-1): KAGVTQTPRYLIKTRGQQVTLSCSPISGHRSVSWYQQTPGQGLQFLFEYFSETQRNKGNFPGRFSGRQFSNSRSEMNVSTLELGDSALYLCASSGLTSGRALDEQFFGPGTRLTVL.

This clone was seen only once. CDR3 nucleotide sequence: TGTGCCAGCAGCTCGTTTACAGGGGTAACCTACGAGCAGTACTTC. As protein: CASSSFTGVTYEQYF. This chain joins TRBV14 and TRBJ2-7; 7 bases fit TRBD1. Germline CDR1 SGHDN, CDR2 FVKESK. The trim removed 5 bases at V and 2 bases at J, leaving 9 bases unmatched. The CDR3 totals 15 residues.

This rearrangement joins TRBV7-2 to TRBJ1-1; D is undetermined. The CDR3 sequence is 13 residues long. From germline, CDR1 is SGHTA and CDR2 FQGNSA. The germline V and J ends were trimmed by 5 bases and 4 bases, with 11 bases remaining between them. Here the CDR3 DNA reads TGTGCCAGCAGCCCCCAGGTCTCCACTGAAGCTTTCTTT. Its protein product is CASSPQVSTEAFF.

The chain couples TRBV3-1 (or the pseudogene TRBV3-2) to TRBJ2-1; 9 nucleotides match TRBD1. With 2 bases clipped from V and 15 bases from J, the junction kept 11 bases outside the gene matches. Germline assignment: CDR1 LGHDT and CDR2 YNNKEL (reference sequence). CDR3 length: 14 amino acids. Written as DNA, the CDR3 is TGTGCCAGCAGCCAATTAACCGGACAGGGGATTTGGTTCTTC. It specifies CASSQLTGQGIWFF.

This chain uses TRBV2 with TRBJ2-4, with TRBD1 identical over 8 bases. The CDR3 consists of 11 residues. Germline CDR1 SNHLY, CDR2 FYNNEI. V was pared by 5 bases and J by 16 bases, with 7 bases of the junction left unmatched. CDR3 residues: CASSLTGGRYF. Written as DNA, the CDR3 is TGTGCCAGCAGTCTAACAGGGGGTAGATACTTC.

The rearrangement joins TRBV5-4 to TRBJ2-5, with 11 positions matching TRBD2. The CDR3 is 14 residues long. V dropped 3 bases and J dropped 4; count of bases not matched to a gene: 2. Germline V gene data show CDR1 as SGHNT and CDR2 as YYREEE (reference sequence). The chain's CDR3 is CASSSLAGAETQYF. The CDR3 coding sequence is TGTGCCAGCAGCTCACTAGCGGGAGCAGAGACCCAGTACTTC.

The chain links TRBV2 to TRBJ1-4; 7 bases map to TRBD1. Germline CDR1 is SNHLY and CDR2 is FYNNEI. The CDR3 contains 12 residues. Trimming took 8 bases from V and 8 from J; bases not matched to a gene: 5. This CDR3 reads CASGTTGEKLFF. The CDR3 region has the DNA TGTGCCAGCGGAACGACAGGGGAAAAACTGTTTTTT.

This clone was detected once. The CDR3 loop is CASSLGQVYEQYF. The CDR3 DNA is TGTGCCAGCAGTTTAGGGCAGGTCTACGAGCAGTACTTC. The gene calls are TRBV12-3 or TRBV12-4 and TRBJ2-7; no clear D. Trimming took 1 base from V and 3 from J, leaving 7 bases between them. The CDR3 sequence is 13 residues long.

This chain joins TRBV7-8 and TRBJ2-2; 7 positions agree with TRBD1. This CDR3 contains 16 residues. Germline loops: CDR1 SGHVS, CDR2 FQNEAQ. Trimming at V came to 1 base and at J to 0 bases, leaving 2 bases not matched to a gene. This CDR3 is CASSLVQGANTGELFF. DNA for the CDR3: TGTGCCAGCAGCTTAGTCCAGGGGGCGAACACCGGGGAGCTGTTTTTT. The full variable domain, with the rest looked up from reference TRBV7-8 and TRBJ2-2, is GAGVSQSPRYKVAKRGQDVALRCDPISGHVSLFWYQQALGQGPEFLTYFQNEAQLDKSGLPSDRFFAERPEGSVSTLKIQRTQQEDSAVYLCASSLVQGANTGELFFGEGSRLTVL.